The present T cell receptor (beta chain) was sequenced within a study of identical twins (dated by TCRdb to the mid-2010s). General notes on the study: To test whether fetal clonotypes persist, the study used deep sequencing on TCR alpha and beta repertoires from monozygotic twins, unrelated adults of various ages, and cord blood. Replicate twin experiments were performed at different times using different library preparation protocols to rule out contamination. What the study reported, not specific to this receptor: Recombination models systematically underestimated out-of-frame TCR alpha sharing in monozygotic twins but agreed with sharing between unrelated individuals. Fewer insertions were carried by abundant cord blood beta clonotypes; a weaker similar trend was observed in young adult naive repertoires, while no such trend was observed in memory repertoires. Invariant T cells such as MAIT and iNKT could partly confound zero-insertion analyses, although diverse VJ usage argued against such confounding for most clonotypes. Because the same donors could not be followed over many years, the conclusions depended on cross-sectional statistical analysis. Compared with coincidental sharing between unrelated individuals, out-of-frame TCR alpha sequences shared between twins had an excess of sequences with low generation probability. The excess sharing between twins in beta out-of-frame sequences was weaker because fewer shared sequences reduced the signal-to-noise ratio.

The library was prepared using 5' RACE. Sequencing used an Illumina HiSeq 2000. Template switching introduced a universal primer binding site; the final cDNA contained a unique molecular identifier, enabling accurate counting of TCR cDNA molecules. Specific primers in the conserved constant-segment region were used to synthesize first-strand cDNA for TCR alpha and beta chains. To control for contamination, each cDNA library was double barcoded with a SMART-Mk sample barcode plus Illumina barcodes. Two successive PCR steps introduced TruSeq adapter sequences along with Illumina sample barcodes. The TCR alpha and beta cDNA libraries were sequenced on the Illumina HiSeq platform using custom primers. Processing in the source paper ran as follows. MiGEC processed the raw reads to extract unique molecular identifiers, while MiXCR was used to determine the CDR3 positions. For each individual, recombination models were inferred using an EM algorithm with the repgenHMM and IGoR tools. The tcR package in R was used for shared clonotype analysis, with sharing normalized by the product of cloneset sizes. Out-of-frame nonproductive sequences were analyzed to study raw recombination free of thymic and clonal selection effects. In-frame beta chains were kept once TCRdb had trimmed the public reads at Q25 with fastp and called clones with MiXCR. CDR3 protein sequences are deduplicated, and each keeps its most common genes and DNA. What appears here as the V and J calls and clone size reflects TCRdb's work, not the paper's. In this sample the table shows hundreds of thousands of distinct CDR3 sequences, 7.5% of which occur a single time. Of the sample, under 6.5% is held by the ten largest clones.

A word on this clonotype: There is no known antigen for this receptor. No much larger clone is present one base from it, and per-base qualities are unavailable.

After removal of 8 bases from V and 4 bases from J, the junction retains 5 bases not matched to a gene. Including the terminal cysteine and phenylalanine, the CDR3 comprises 14 residues. The kept DNA is CDR3 alone, 42 bases in frame from the first base. All donors were healthy Caucasians. The twin cohort consisted of three pairs of female monozygotic twins, all aged roughly 18 to 30 years. Positive isolation kits from Invitrogen were used to isolate CD4+ and CD8+ T cell populations. In addition, the sample was reused for a study of yellow fever vaccine responses in identical twins. The second paper states: According to the authors, the vaccine-induced T cell response in identical twins seemed to be partly convergent and partly specific to each individual. The study precisely tracked vaccine-responding T cell clones in identical twins.

The sequencing input was CD8+ T cells sorted from blood. The receptor chain draws on TRBV12-3 or TRBV12-4 and TRBJ1-5; TRBD1 aligns with 10 central bases. The sequence derives from a woman under 30 in good health. The base sequence is TGTGCCAGCGGCCGACAGGGGGCAAATCAGCCCCAGCATTTT. It codes for CASGRQGANQPQHF.